The clone carrying this T cell receptor beta chain occurred a few times. Some clones are missing from TCRdb's copy, which holds only in-frame ones; the method was immunoSEQ multiplex PCR. The table has about 340,000 clones, less than 85% seen once. These data originate in a study of shared clonotypes between healthy human individuals. With 2 bases clipped from V and 9 bases from J, the junction kept 6 bases outside the gene matches. CDR1 is GTSNPN, CDR2 SVGIG, per germline (reference sequence). The length of the CDR3 is 14 residues. The J gene is TRBJ1-6, the V gene TRBV30; TRBD1 matches at 8 bases. The specimen was memory CD4+ T cells sorted from blood. The subset here: CD45RA-negative fraction. This TCR came from a young man in good health. In nucleotides, the CDR3 is TGTGCCTGGAGTTCGGGACAGGATCTTTCACCCCTCCACTTT. It translates to CAWSSGQDLSPLHF.